These 3 T cell receptor beta chains share one sample of origin, sequenced in a study of metastatic and nonmetastatic thyroid tumors (dated by TCRdb to about 2020). No patient had received any treatment before thyroid surgery. The receptor library was made with PCR. This sample was sequenced with an Illumina HiSeq 4000. Clones were called with MiXCR by TCRdb after fastp trimmed the public reads at Q25, and only in-frame beta chains were retained. Counted in this sample were 30,000 to 45,000 clones; less than 30% of them appeared once. Roughly a tenth of the sample lies in the top ten. Sequences were obtained from blood. These receptors originate from a male donor with papillary thyroid cancer or a benign thyroid nodule (not recorded which). Some clones in this sample may be carry-over from other donors' samples.

The CDR3 DNA sequence: TGCGCCAGCAGCTTGTTGGCTAGCGAAGTCCAAGAGACCCAGTACTTC. Translated: CASSLLASEVQETQYF. The chain joins TRBV5-1 to TRBJ2-5, with a possible D match to TRBD2 (6 bases). Germline assignment: CDR1 SGHRS and CDR2 YFSETQ. The V gene lost 1 base and the J gene lost 1 base, with 14 bases spanning the gap. The CDR3 extends over 16 amino acids.

This clone has just a few counts. The rearrangement uses TRBV10-3 and TRBJ2-7, with 9 bases matching TRBD2. Germline values: CDR1 ENHRY, CDR2 SYGVKD. The length of the CDR3 is 13 residues. Trimming took 4 bases from V and 6 from J; bases not matched to a gene: 4. As DNA, the CDR3 is TGTGCCATCAGTGGCCTAGCGGGAATCGAGCAGTACTTC. As protein: CAISGLAGIEQYF.

This clone ranks as medium-sized (0.01 to 0.1%). The chain has TRBV6-2 or TRBV6-3 and TRBJ2-7; TRBD2 matches 7 bases. V was pared by 10 bases and J by 6 bases, with 15 bases of the junction left unmatched. The CDR3 contains 14 residues. From germline, CDR1 is MNHEY and CDR2 SVGEGT. For the CDR3, the DNA is TGTGCCACAAACTTAGCGGGCTCCCTGTTCGAGCAGTACTTC. Its translation: CATNLAGSLFEQYF.